A selection of T cell receptor beta chains follows, all from one sample in a study of identical twins. Each CDR3 protein is one row after TCRdb ran MiXCR on the 5' RACE reads. Counted here are 200,000 or so distinct CDR3 sequences, about 16% occurring once; the ten biggest clones make up less than 45%. These data were also reused for a study on T cells expressing NK-cell markers.

Sequenced sample: CD8+ T cells sorted from blood. These TCRs come from a woman aged 18-35 years in good health. The CDR3 runs from the conserved cysteine through the conserved F or W. Each record gives: D gene, J gene, CDR3 length, V gene, clone size, CDR3 DNA, CDR3 protein. A D gene is named only where the DNA matches it firmly. Clone size is given for some rows only: seen once, a few or many times, or a class if the clone is expanded.

>TRBD2|TRBJ2-1|14|TRBV29-1|few
TGCAGCGTTGACGGGACTAGCGGGGGCAATGAGCAGTTCTTC
CSVDGTSGGNEQFF
>TRBD2|TRBJ2-1|14|TRBV6-2/TRBV6-3|few
TGTGCCAGCAGTTACTCGGGACTAGCCAATGAGCAGTTCTTC
CASSYSGLANEQFF
>-|TRBJ2-3|15|TRBV12-3/TRBV12-4|-
TGTGCCAGCAGCTCACTTGGACTGCGCACAGATACGCAGTATTTT
CASSSLGLRTDTQYF
>-|TRBJ1-2|13|TRBV20-1|few
TGCAGTGCTAGAGAAGGGACAAGCTATGGCTACACCTTC
CSAREGTSYGYTF
>TRBD2|TRBJ2-3|15|TRBV9|-
TGTACCAGCAGCGTTTCCCCCGGGAGGGCAGATACGCAGTATTTT
CTSSVSPGRADTQYF
>-|TRBJ1-1|13|TRBV9|few
TGTGCCAGCAGCGTAGGGCAGGGAGCCGAAGCTTTCTTT
CASSVGQGAEAFF
>-|TRBJ2-7|12|TRBV20-1|few
TGCAGTGCGGACCGGACTGCCAGCGAGCAGTACTTC
CSADRTASEQYF
>TRBD2|TRBJ2-1|15|TRBV14|few
TGTGCCAGCAGCCAAGCCGCGGGGGGGGGCAATGAGCAGTTCTTC
CASSQAAGGGNEQFF
>TRBD1|TRBJ1-2|14|TRBV27|few
TGTGCCAGCAGTCCCTGGACAGGGGGTAGTGGCTACACCTTC
CASSPWTGGSGYTF
>TRBD1|TRBJ2-1|18|TRBV9|-
TGTGCCAGCAGCGTAGGTTGGAAGTTTGGGACAGGGGAGAATGAGCAGTTCTTC
CASSVGWKFGTGENEQFF
>TRBD1|TRBJ2-7|14|TRBV13|few
TGTGCCAGCAGCCTTACAGGGGTGGACTACGAGCAGTACTTC
CASSLTGVDYEQYF
>-|TRBJ1-4|13|TRBV21-1|-
TGTGCCAGCGGCGGGGGACTTAATGAAAAACTGTTTTTT
CASGGGLNEKLFF
>-|TRBJ2-2|13|TRBV13|few
TGTGCCAGCAGCTTACAGCTTGTCGGGGAGCTGTTTTTT
CASSLQLVGELFF
>-|TRBJ1-1|16|TRBV6-7|few
TGTGCCAGCAGTTACTCGATCCCTGAACGGAACACTGAAGCTTTCTTT
CASSYSIPERNTEAFF
>-|TRBJ2-7|13|TRBV27|few
TGTGCCAGCAGTTATCAGGGTTCCTACGAGCAGTACTTC
CASSYQGSYEQYF
>-|TRBJ2-3|14|TRBV12-3/TRBV12-4|-
TGTGCCAGCAGTTTACTGGTAGACACAGATACGCAGTATTTT
CASSLLVDTDTQYF
>TRBD1|TRBJ2-7|16|TRBV5-6|-
TGTGCCAGCAGCTTGGAGACAGGGAGCGTCGGCTACGAGCAGTACTTC
CASSLETGSVGYEQYF
>-|TRBJ1-1|13|TRBV25-1|-
TGTGCCAGCAGTCAGGGAATTTTGGCTGAAGCTTTCTTT
CASSQGILAEAFF
>-|TRBJ2-7|13|TRBV12-3/TRBV12-4|many
TGTGCCAGCAGCCCCCTGGTGCGCGCCGAGCAGTACTTC
CASSPLVRAEQYF
>TRBD2|TRBJ2-5|16|TRBV3-1|few
TGTGCCAGCAGCCAACCACTAGCGGGGCCGAGGGAGACCCAGTACTTC
CASSQPLAGPRETQYF
>TRBD2|TRBJ2-7|15|TRBV6-2/TRBV6-3|few
TGTGCCAGCACTAAAGGGACTAGCGGGCTCTACGAGCAGTACTTC
CASTKGTSGLYEQYF
>-|TRBJ1-1|14|TRBV27|many
TGTGCCAGCAGTTTATCGCGGGGTAACACTGAAGCTTTCTTT
CASSLSRGNTEAFF
>TRBD2|TRBJ2-1|17|TRBV15|-
TGTGCCACCAGCCCCAGAGGCGGACTAGCGGCCAACAATGAGCAGTTCTTC
CATSPRGGLAANNEQFF
>-|TRBJ1-3|15|TRBV9|many
TGTGCCAGCAGCGTCTATGAACAGCCCCGAAACACCATATATTTT
CASSVYEQPRNTIYF
>-|TRBJ2-7|14|TRBV7-9|-
TGTGCCAGCAGCCCTTATCTGGGTCCCTACGAGCAGTACTTC
CASSPYLGPYEQYF
>-|TRBJ1-2|14|TRBV20-1|few
TGCAGTGCCAAAACAGTAATCCCTAACTATGGCTACACCTTC
CSAKTVIPNYGYTF
>-|TRBJ2-1|15|TRBV11-2|-
TGTGCCAGCAGCCCGTCGCGACTAGGTTCCTATGAGCAGTTCTTC
CASSPSRLGSYEQFF
>TRBD1|TRBJ1-4|13|TRBV5-6|few
TGTGCCAGCAGCTGGGGACAGACCGAAAAACTGTTTTTT
CASSWGQTEKLFF
>-|TRBJ1-2|14|TRBV6-1|-
TGTGCCAGCACCAACTCGGGGCCGGCGGATGGCTACACCTTC
CASTNSGPADGYTF
>-|TRBJ2-3|15|TRBV4-1|-
TGCGCCAGCAGCCTGCGGGACGGTAGCACAGATACGCAGTATTTT
CASSLRDGSTDTQYF
>-|TRBJ2-1|13|TRBV12-3/TRBV12-4|few
TGTGCCAGCAGACAACTACCCTTGGATGAGCAGTTCTTC
CASRQLPLDEQFF
>TRBD2|TRBJ2-1|19|TRBV23-1|-
TGCGCCAGCAGTCCCAAAGGGAGACTAGCGACGAAAAGTTACAATGAGCAGTTCTTC
CASSPKGRLATKSYNEQFF
>-|TRBJ2-3|16|TRBV7-6|-
TGTGCCAGCAGTTTACCGGAGGGCAGTGGCACAGATACGCAGTATTTT
CASSLPEGSGTDTQYF
>-|TRBJ2-2|14|TRBV9|-
TGTGCCAGCAGCGTAGGGACCGCCGGCGGGGAGCTGTTTTTT
CASSVGTAGGELFF
>-|TRBJ2-2|13|TRBV29-1|-
TGCAGCGCCCGGGACATTAACACCGGGGAGCTGTTTTTT
CSARDINTGELFF
>TRBD1|TRBJ1-2|17|TRBV7-9|few
TGTGCCAGCAGCGGCGACAGGGATCGGGATGCTAACTATGGCTACACCTTC
CASSGDRDRDANYGYTF
>-|TRBJ2-3|15|TRBV7-2|few
TGTGCCAGCAGCCAGGTTTTAGATGGGGGCTTTAAACCAGTCTTT
CASSQVLDGGFKPVF
>-|TRBJ2-3|15|TRBV5-1|-
TGCGCCAGCAGCCTTTACAGCTTCGGTACAGATACGCAGTATTTT
CASSLYSFGTDTQYF
>TRBD2|TRBJ2-5|16|TRBV5-1|few
TGCGCCAGCAGCTTGGAGACTAGCGGGAGTATGAAGACCCAGTACTTC
CASSLETSGSMKTQYF
>TRBD2|TRBJ2-7|15|TRBV7-9|-
TGTGCCAGCAGCCATTCAGGACTAGCGGGGGAGGAGCAGTACTTC
CASSHSGLAGEEQYF
>-|TRBJ2-1|17|TRBV14|few
TGTGCCAGCAGCTCAATATGGGGACGAGGCCCTGACAATGAGCAGTTCTTC
CASSSIWGRGPDNEQFF
>-|TRBJ1-1|13|TRBV12-3/TRBV12-4|-
TGTGCCAGCACCAATGGACAGAACACTGAAGCTTTCTTT
CASTNGQNTEAFF
>TRBD2|TRBJ2-1|17|TRBV19|once
TGTGCCAGTAGTCCCCCACCGGGACTAGCGGGGCAGGATGAGCAGTTCTTC
CASSPPPGLAGQDEQFF
>TRBD1|TRBJ1-1|15|TRBV12-3/TRBV12-4|few
TGTGCCAGCAGTTCCGGGACAGGCGTGAACACTGAAGCTTTCTTT
CASSSGTGVNTEAFF
>TRBD2|TRBJ2-1|13|TRBV29-1|-
TGCAGCTTATTAGCGGGGGGGCCCGATGAGCAGTTCTTC
CSLLAGGPDEQFF
>-|TRBJ2-5|11|TRBV7-8|-
TGTGCCAGCAGCTCTTACGAGACCCAGTACTTC
CASSSYETQYF
>-|TRBJ2-2|12|TRBV11-3|few
TGTGCCAGCAGCTCCTCGGGAAGGGAGCTGTTTTTT
CASSSSGRELFF
>-|TRBJ1-1|14|TRBV29-1|few
TGCAGCGTTGACGCAGGGTTTTTGGACACTGAAGCTTTCTTT
CSVDAGFLDTEAFF
>TRBD1|TRBJ2-7|15|TRBV10-3|-
TGTGCCATCAGGCGGACAGGGAACGACTCCTACGAGCAGTACTTC
CAIRRTGNDSYEQYF
>TRBD2|TRBJ2-1|16|TRBV29-1|-
TGCAGCGTTGAGGGACTAGCGGAGAGACCGTACAATGAGCAGTTCTTC
CSVEGLAERPYNEQFF
>TRBD2|TRBJ2-7|16|TRBV10-3|few
TGTGCCATCAGTGAGCCGGGCGGGGGATCATCCTACGAGCAGTACTTC
CAISEPGGGSSYEQYF
>-|TRBJ2-7|13|TRBV10-2|few
TGCGCCAGCAGCGCCGGAGCCCTTTACGAGCAGTACTTC
CASSAGALYEQYF
>TRBD2|TRBJ2-3|14|TRBV6-1|-
TGTGCCACCGCTTTAGCGGGGAGAACAGATACGCAGTATTTT
CATALAGRTDTQYF
>-|TRBJ2-1|16|TRBV3-1|few
TGTGCCAGCAGCCAAGGGATGGGCGCTAGGTATACTGAGCAGTTCTTC
CASSQGMGARYTEQFF
>-|TRBJ2-7|13|TRBV30|once
TGTGCCTGGGGGGGGGACAGTTCCTACGAGCAGTACTTC
CAWGGDSSYEQYF
>-|TRBJ2-3|13|TRBV9|-
TGTGCCAGCAGCACTCAGAGCACAGATACGCAGTATTTT
CASSTQSTDTQYF
>-|TRBJ2-7|11|TRBV12-3/TRBV12-4|many
TGTGCCAGCAGTTTAGGTCCCGAGCAGTACTTC
CASSLGPEQYF
>-|TRBJ2-3|12|TRBV9|-
TGTGCCAGCAGCGAGACAGGTGGTACGCAGTATTTT
CASSETGGTQYF
>-|TRBJ2-3|15|TRBV7-9|-
TGTGCCAGCAGCTTAGAGGACACCACCACAGATACGCAGTATTTT
CASSLEDTTTDTQYF
>TRBD2|TRBJ2-2|20|TRBV10-3|-
TGTGCCATCAGTGTAACCGGGACAGGGTACGGACTAGCGGGAGTCGGGGAGCTGTTTTTT
CAISVTGTGYGLAGVGELFF